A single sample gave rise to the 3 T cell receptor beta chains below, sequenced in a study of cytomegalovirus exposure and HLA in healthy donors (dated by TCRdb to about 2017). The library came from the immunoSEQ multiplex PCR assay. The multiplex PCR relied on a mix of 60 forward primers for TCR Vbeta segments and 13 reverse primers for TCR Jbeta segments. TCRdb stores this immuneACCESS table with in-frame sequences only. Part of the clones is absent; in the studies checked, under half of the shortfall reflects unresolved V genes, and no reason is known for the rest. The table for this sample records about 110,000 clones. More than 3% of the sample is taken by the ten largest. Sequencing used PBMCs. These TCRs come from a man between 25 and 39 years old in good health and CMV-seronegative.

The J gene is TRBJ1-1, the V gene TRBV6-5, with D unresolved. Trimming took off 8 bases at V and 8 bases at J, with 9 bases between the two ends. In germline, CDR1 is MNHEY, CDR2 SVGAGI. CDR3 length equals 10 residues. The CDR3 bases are TGTGCCAGCCGGGGAGTCGAAGCTTTCTTT. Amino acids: CASRGVEAFF.

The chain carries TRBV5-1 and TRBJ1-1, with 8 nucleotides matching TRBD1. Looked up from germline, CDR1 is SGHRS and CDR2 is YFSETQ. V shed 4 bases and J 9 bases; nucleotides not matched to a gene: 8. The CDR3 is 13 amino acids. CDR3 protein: CASSRIQGDQAFF. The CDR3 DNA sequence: TGCGCCAGCAGCAGAATACAGGGGGATCAAGCTTTCTTT.

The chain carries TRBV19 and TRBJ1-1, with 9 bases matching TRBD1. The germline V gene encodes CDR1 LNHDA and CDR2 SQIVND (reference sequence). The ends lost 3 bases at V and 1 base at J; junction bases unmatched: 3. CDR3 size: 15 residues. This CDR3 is CASSIKTGGNTEAFF. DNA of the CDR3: TGTGCCAGTAGTATCAAGACAGGGGGGAACACTGAAGCTTTCTTT.